This T cell receptor (beta chain) came from a study of T cells after yellow fever vaccination. V was cut by 5 bases and J by 4 bases, with 15 bases left in between. The CDR3 length is 15 residues. Study findings and constraints: Reappearance after the booster was observed for most primary-vaccination clones (about 96% CD4, approximately 90% CD8). Secondary responses were weaker yet peaked faster, day 5 versus 15. Repertoires obtained by FACS sorting could include abundant clonotypes that entered as contaminants from the bulk population.

This clonotype appeared a few times. Its antigen is undetermined. Universal primer sites and UMIs were introduced during 5'RACE template-switching synthesis of TCR cDNA. Each CDR3 protein is one row after TCRdb ran MiXCR on the 5' RACE reads. The data contain 250,000 or so distinct CDR3 sequences, 6.9% of them singletons. V usage is TRBV12-3 or TRBV12-4 and J usage is TRBJ2-1; tentative D call: TRBD2 (7 bases). This specimen was CD4+ T cells sorted from PBMCs, taken 15 days after the yellow fever booster vaccination. The TCR sequence derives from a man aged 25-45 years who received the YFV17D yellow fever vaccine. The CDR3 here is CASSREQGGYNEQFF. The CDR3, as DNA: TGTGCCAGCAGTCGAGAACAGGGAGGGTACAATGAGCAGTTCTTC.